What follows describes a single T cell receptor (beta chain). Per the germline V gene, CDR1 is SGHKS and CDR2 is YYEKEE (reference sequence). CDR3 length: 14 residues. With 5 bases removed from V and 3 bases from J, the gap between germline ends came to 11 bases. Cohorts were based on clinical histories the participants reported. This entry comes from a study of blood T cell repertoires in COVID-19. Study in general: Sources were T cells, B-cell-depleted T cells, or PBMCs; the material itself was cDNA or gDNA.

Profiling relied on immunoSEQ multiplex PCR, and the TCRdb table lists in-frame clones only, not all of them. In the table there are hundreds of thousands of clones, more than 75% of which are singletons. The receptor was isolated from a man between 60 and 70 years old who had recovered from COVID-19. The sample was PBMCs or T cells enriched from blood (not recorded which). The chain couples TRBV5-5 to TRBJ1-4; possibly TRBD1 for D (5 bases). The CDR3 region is CASRPGGSNEKLFF. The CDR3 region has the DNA TGTGCCAGCAGACCGGGGGGTTCTAATGAAAAACTGTTTTTT.